One and the same sample provided the 9 T cell receptor beta chains below, sequenced in a study of identifying expanded T cells in peripheral blood. The assay was immunoSEQ multiplex PCR, and TCRdb's table has in-frame clones only and misses some. The data contain around 100,000 clones, 88% of them singletons. Sequencing was carried out using blood. The receptors here all came from a person between 18 and 75 years old in good health.

For the CDR3, the DNA is TGTGCCAGCACCCTAGCGGGAGTTGAGGCCAAAAACATTCAGTACTTC. Residues: CASTLAGVEAKNIQYF. The chain employs TRBV7-9 and TRBJ2-4; 10 bases map to TRBD2. The V gene end was trimmed by 7 bases and the J gene end by 1 base; junction bases not matched to a gene: 7. There are 16 residues in the CDR3. Per the germline V gene, CDR1 is SEHNR and CDR2 is FQNEAQ (reference sequence).

The rearrangement uses TRBV6-5 and TRBJ2-3, with 8 nucleotides matching TRBD1. The germline CDR1 and CDR2 sequences are MNHEY and SVGAGI. V gave up 2 bases and J gave up 6 bases; unmatched junction bases: 4. This CDR3 spans 14 amino acids. CDR3 nucleotides: TGTGCCAGCAGTTACGACAGGGGAACGGATACGCAGTATTTT. It translates to CASSYDRGTDTQYF.

The chain links TRBV9 to TRBJ2-5; TRBD1 aligns across 7 bases. This CDR3 is built from 14 residues. The V and J ends lost 3 bases and 4 bases, in that order; junction bases with no gene match: 6. CDR1 and CDR2 from the germline V gene are SGDLS and YYNGEE. The chain's CDR3 is CASSGGQPPETQYF. In nucleotides, the CDR3 is TGTGCCAGCAGCGGGGGACAGCCGCCAGAGACCCAGTACTTC.

V gene TRBV10-1 combines with J gene TRBJ1-1, with D possibly matching TRBD1 (5 bases). This CDR3 contains 15 residues. V lost 3 bases and J lost 3, with 14 bases in between. The V gene's germline CDR1 is WNHNN and CDR2 SYGVQD (reference sequence). The CDR3 loop is CASSERGLPDTEAFF. Written as DNA, the CDR3 is TGCGCCAGCAGTGAAAGGGGCCTACCTGACACTGAAGCTTTCTTT.

The gene calls are TRBV4-3 and TRBJ2-2; 8 nucleotides line up with TRBD2. With 1 base clipped from V and 6 bases from J, the junction kept 7 bases outside the gene matches. There are 16 residues in the CDR3. Germline CDR1 is LGHNA and CDR2 is YSLEER. DNA of the CDR3: TGCGCCAGCAGCCAAGTGGGGACTAGAATCTCCGGGGAGCTGTTTTTT. Amino acid sequence: CASSQVGTRISGELFF.

V and J are TRBV5-4 and TRBJ2-1, with 9 nucleotides matching TRBD2. The germline V gene encodes CDR1 SGHNT and CDR2 YYREEE (reference sequence). The CDR3 has 15 residues. With 2 bases clipped from V and 5 bases from J, the junction kept 5 bases outside the gene matches. CDR3 DNA sequence: TGTGCCAGCAGCTTACGACTAGCGGAAAACAATGAGCAGTTCTTC. Its translation: CASSLRLAENNEQFF. Based on the CDR3 plus reference TRBV5-4 and TRBJ2-1, the full variable domain is ETGVTQSPTHLIKTRGQQVTLRCSSQSGHNTVSWYQQALGQGPQFIFQYYREEENGRGNFPPRFSGLQFPNYSSELNVNALELDDSALYLCASSLRLAENNEQFFGPGTRLTVL.

The J gene is TRBJ2-1, the V gene TRBV9; D is unclear. V shed 1 base and J shed 7 bases, with 18 bases lying between them. CDR1 is SGDLS, CDR2 YYNGEE, per germline. The CDR3 sequence is 16 residues long. The CDR3 bases are TGTGCCAGCAGCGTATTTGGGTTCTCCTTTCTGAATGAGCAGTTCTTC. Encoded protein: CASSVFGFSFLNEQFF.

This rearrangement joins TRBV19 to TRBJ2-5, with 7 bases aligning to TRBD1. The J segment lost 2 bases and the V segment lost 1 base, leaving 7 bases of the junction unmatched. The germline CDR1 and CDR2 sequences are LNHDA and SQIVND (reference sequence). The CDR3 has 16 residues. Written as DNA, the CDR3 is TGTGCCAGTAGTATAGGGGGGATGGGACAGCAAGAGACCCAGTACTTC. The encoded protein is CASSIGGMGQQETQYF.

The table lists this clone with a few counts. The CDR3 spells CASSPPTDEQFF. DNA for the CDR3: TGTGCCAGCTCACCACCGACGGATGAGCAGTTCTTC. This rearrangement joins TRBV18 to TRBJ2-1; D not certain. Trimming took off 0 bases at V and 8 bases at J, with 5 bases between the two ends. The germline V gene has CDR1 KGHSH and CDR2 LQKENI. The CDR3 spans 12 residues. Full variable domain (missing parts from reference TRBV18 and TRBJ2-1): NAGVMQNPRHLVRRRGQEARLRCSPMKGHSHVYWYRQLPEEGLKFMVYLQKENIIDESGMPKERFSAEFPKEGPSILRIQQVVRGDSAAYFCASSPPTDEQFFGPGTRLTVL.